The 10 T cell receptor beta chains in this list originate from one sample, sequenced in a study of cytomegalovirus exposure and HLA in healthy donors. With 60 Vbeta and 13 Jbeta primers, the PCR was carried out. The table came from immunoSEQ multiplex PCR; TCRdb's copy has only in-frame clones and leaves some out. This sample has about 190,000 clones, with over 70% found just once. The sequencing sample was made of PBMCs. The receptors shown here come from a man aged 50 or older in good health and CMV-seronegative.

V is TRBV4-3 and J is TRBJ2-3; a possible D gene is TRBD2 (6 bases). This CDR3 is 13 amino acids long. The V end lost 4 bases, the J end lost 5 bases, and 10 bases lay between the germline ends. CDR1 is LGHNA, CDR2 YSLEER, per germline. The CDR3: CASSLTRGDTQYF. The CDR3 DNA follows: TGCGCCAGCAGCCTGACGCGGGGAGATACGCAGTATTTT.

This clone has only one observation. The rearrangement uses TRBV2 and TRBJ1-1; D remains unclear. This CDR3 is 14 amino acids long. Germline lookup yields CDR1 SNHLY and CDR2 FYNNEI. The V end was cut by 6 bases, the J end by 1 base, with 12 bases between. The CDR3 sequence is CASSARVKNTEAFF. DNA for the CDR3: TGTGCCAGCAGCGCGAGGGTGAAGAACACTGAAGCTTTCTTT.

This clone showed up just a few times. V usage is TRBV7-2 and J usage is TRBJ2-1, with 9 positions matching TRBD2. Trimming took 5 bases from V and 9 from J; bases not matched to a gene: 8. The length of the CDR3 is 14 residues. CDR1 and CDR2 (germline): SGHTA, FQGNSA. The CDR3 nucleotides read TGTGCCAGCAGCCCAGGGTCAGCGGGGGGTGAGCAGTTCTTC. It codes for CASSPGSAGGEQFF.

V is TRBV29-1 and J is TRBJ2-7; no definite D call. This CDR3 has 12 residues. V was cut by 3 bases and J by 5 bases, with 11 bases left in between. The V gene's germline CDR1 is SQVTM and CDR2 ANQGSEA. As DNA, the CDR3 is TGCAGCGTTGATGCCGGGTTCGACGAGCAGTACTTC. Translating gives CSVDAGFDEQYF.

The CDR3 sequence: CASSLNPDRPPFF. The CDR3 DNA sequence: TGTGCCAGCAGCCTGAACCCGGACAGGCCGCCGTTCTTC. The rearrangement uses TRBV7-2 and TRBJ2-1; TRBD1 matches at 7 bases. Per the germline V gene, CDR1 is SGHTA and CDR2 is FQGNSA. Trimming took 5 bases from V and 15 from J; bases not matched to a gene: 13. The CDR3 is 13 amino acids. The full variable domain, completed using reference TRBV7-2 and TRBJ2-1, is GAGVSQSPSNKVTEKGKDVELRCDPISGHTALYWYRQSLGQGLEFLIYFQGNSAPDKSGLPSDRFSAERTGGSVSTLTIQRTQQEDSAVYLCASSLNPDRPPFFGPGTRLTVL.

The V gene is TRBV7-2, the J gene TRBJ2-2; 8 bases align to TRBD1. The CDR3 covers 14 residues. J gave up 5 bases and V 6 bases, and 5 bases lay outside the gene matches. CDR1 is SGHTA, CDR2 FQGNSA, per germline. DNA for the CDR3: TGTGCCAGCAGGACTGGACAGGGTACCGGGGAGCTGTTTTTT. Residues: CASRTGQGTGELFF.

The chain has TRBV5-6 and TRBJ1-1, with D possibly TRBD1 on 5 matching bases. The CDR3 has 12 amino acids. Trimming left V 4 bases short and J 7 bases short, with 11 bases between. Germline CDR1 SGHDT, CDR2 YYEEEE. In DNA, the CDR3 is TGTGCCAGCAGCAAAGGACAACTTGAAGCTTTCTTT. Protein sequence: CASSKGQLEAFF.

This clone has only a few counts. This chain connects TRBV9 to TRBJ1-2; TRBD1 might be the D (6 bases). The CDR3 consists of 12 residues. CDR1 is SGDLS, CDR2 YYNGEE, per germline. V shed 6 bases and J shed 6 bases, with 12 bases lying between them. CDR3 in DNA: TGTGCCAGCACCGGACAGAGAGATGGCTACACCTTC. This sequence encodes CASTGQRDGYTF. The entire variable domain, with the rest obtained from reference TRBV9 and TRBJ1-2, is as follows: DSGVTQTPKHLITATGQRVTLRCSPRSGDLSVYWYQQSLDQGLQFLIQYYNGEERAKGNILERFSAQQFPDLHSELNLSSLELGDSALYFCASTGQRDGYTFGSGTRLTVV.

The chain recombines TRBV5-1 with TRBJ2-7; no clear D gene. This CDR3 region has 13 residues. V dropped 4 bases and J dropped 2 bases, with 10 bases sitting between them. The germline gives CDR1 SGHRS, CDR2 YFSETQ. The CDR3 coding sequence is TGCGCCAGCAGCGGCGGATCGACCTACGAGCAGTACTTC. Translated, it gives CASSGGSTYEQYF.

This clone was found once. This chain connects TRBV18 to TRBJ1-3, with a weak D call TRBD1 (6 bases). With 3 bases removed from V and 0 bases from J, the gap between germline ends came to 12 bases. The germline CDR1 and CDR2 sequences are KGHSH and LQKENI. The CDR3 covers 16 residues. CDR3 nucleotide sequence: TGTGCCAGCTCACCCCTGCAGGGGAGCTCTGGAAACACCATATATTTT. Translation gives CASSPLQGSSGNTIYF. The full variable domain, with the rest looked up from reference TRBV18 and TRBJ1-3, is NAGVMQNPRHLVRRRGQEARLRCSPMKGHSHVYWYRQLPEEGLKFMVYLQKENIIDESGMPKERFSAEFPKEGPSILRIQQVVRGDSAAYFCASSPLQGSSGNTIYFGEGSWLTVV.